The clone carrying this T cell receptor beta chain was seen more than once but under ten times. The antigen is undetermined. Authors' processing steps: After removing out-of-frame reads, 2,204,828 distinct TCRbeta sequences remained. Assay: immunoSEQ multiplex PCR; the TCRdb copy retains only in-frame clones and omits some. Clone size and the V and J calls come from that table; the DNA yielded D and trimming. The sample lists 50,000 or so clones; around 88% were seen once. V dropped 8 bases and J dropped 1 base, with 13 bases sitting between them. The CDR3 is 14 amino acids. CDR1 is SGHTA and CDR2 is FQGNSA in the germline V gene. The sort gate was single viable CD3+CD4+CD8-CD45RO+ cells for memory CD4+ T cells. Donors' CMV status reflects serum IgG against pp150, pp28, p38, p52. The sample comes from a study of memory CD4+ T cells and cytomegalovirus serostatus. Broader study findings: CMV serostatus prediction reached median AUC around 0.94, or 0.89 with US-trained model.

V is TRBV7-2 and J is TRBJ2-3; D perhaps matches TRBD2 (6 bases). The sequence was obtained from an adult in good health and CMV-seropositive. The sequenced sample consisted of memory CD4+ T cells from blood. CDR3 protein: CASLAWEGTDTQYF. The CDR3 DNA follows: TGTGCCAGCCTGGCCTGGGAGGGCACAGATACGCAGTATTTT.